This is a list of T cell receptor beta chains from one sample in a study of shared clonotypes between healthy human individuals. Measured with immunoSEQ multiplex PCR; TCRdb has only the in-frame clones, and not every one. This table holds around 200,000 clones, about 68% found once. Input material: memory CD4+ T cells sorted from blood. The receptors shown here come from a man younger than 45 in good health. CDR3s include the opening cysteine and the closing phenylalanine or tryptophan. Each record gives: CDR3 length, J gene, V gene, clone size, D gene, CDR3 DNA, CDR3 protein. D genes are given only for firm matches. Clone size appears in some rows only: once, few, many, or a class for an expanded clone.

cdr3_length: 18
j_call: TRBJ2-2
v_call: TRBV27
clone_size: .
d_call: TRBD2
cdr3_nt: TGTGCCAGCAGTTTAAAATCGACGGCGGGAGGAAACACCGGGGAGCTGTTTTTT
cdr3_aa: CASSLKSTAGGNTGELFF

cdr3_length: 15
j_call: TRBJ2-3
v_call: TRBV5-1
clone_size: few
d_call: .
cdr3_nt: TGCGCCAGCAGCTTAAGGGGGACACGCACAGATACGCAGTATTTT
cdr3_aa: CASSLRGTRTDTQYF

cdr3_length: 14
j_call: TRBJ2-7
v_call: TRBV19
clone_size: .
d_call: .
cdr3_nt: TGTGCCAGCGGGGCAGGGGCGAATACCTACGAGCAGTACTTC
cdr3_aa: CASGAGANTYEQYF

cdr3_length: 14
j_call: TRBJ2-3
v_call: TRBV4-3
clone_size: .
d_call: .
cdr3_nt: TGCGCCAGCAGCCAAGAAAATAGGGGAGATACGCAGTATTTT
cdr3_aa: CASSQENRGDTQYF

cdr3_length: 15
j_call: TRBJ2-7
v_call: TRBV7-2
clone_size: .
d_call: TRBD2
cdr3_nt: TGTGCCAGCAGCTTAGCCGTGACTAGCCTATACGAGCAGTACTTC
cdr3_aa: CASSLAVTSLYEQYF

cdr3_length: 14
j_call: TRBJ2-7
v_call: TRBV11-2
clone_size: .
d_call: TRBD1
cdr3_nt: TGTGCCAGCAGCTCCCCGGGACAGGGGCGAGAGCAGTACTTC
cdr3_aa: CASSSPGQGREQYF

cdr3_length: 15
j_call: TRBJ2-7
v_call: TRBV11-3
clone_size: .
d_call: TRBD2
cdr3_nt: TGTGCCAGCAGCCCCATGGGAGGGAGTCCCTACGAGCAGTACTTC
cdr3_aa: CASSPMGGSPYEQYF

cdr3_length: 14
j_call: TRBJ1-2
v_call: TRBV6-5
clone_size: many
d_call: .
cdr3_nt: TGTGCCAGCAGTACCTTGGACCGAGTCTATGGCTACACCTTC
cdr3_aa: CASSTLDRVYGYTF

cdr3_length: 14
j_call: TRBJ2-3
v_call: TRBV29-1
clone_size: .
d_call: TRBD1
cdr3_nt: TGCAGCGTGGGACAGGGGCGTGGCACAGATACGCAGTATTTT
cdr3_aa: CSVGQGRGTDTQYF

cdr3_length: 14
j_call: TRBJ2-7
v_call: TRBV11-2
clone_size: .
d_call: .
cdr3_nt: TGTGCCAGCAGCTTGGTCCCGGGAATCTACGAGCAGTACTTC
cdr3_aa: CASSLVPGIYEQYF

cdr3_length: 14
j_call: TRBJ2-3
v_call: TRBV7-2
clone_size: .
d_call: .
cdr3_nt: TGTGCCAGCAGCTCCCGGGGGCGGGGAGATACGCAGTATTTT
cdr3_aa: CASSSRGRGDTQYF

cdr3_length: 14
j_call: TRBJ2-6
v_call: TRBV6-5
clone_size: .
d_call: TRBD1
cdr3_nt: TGTGCCAGTACAACCAGGGGGAGGGCCAACGTCCTGACTTTC
cdr3_aa: CASTTRGRANVLTF

cdr3_length: 14
j_call: TRBJ1-4
v_call: TRBV5-1
clone_size: .
d_call: .
cdr3_nt: TGCGCCAGCAGCTTTGGGCAGGGGACGAAAAAACTGTTTTTT
cdr3_aa: CASSFGQGTKKLFF

cdr3_length: 15
j_call: TRBJ2-2
v_call: TRBV11-2
clone_size: .
d_call: TRBD1
cdr3_nt: TGTGCCAGCAGCTCGAACAGGGGAAACACCGGGGAGCTGTTTTTT
cdr3_aa: CASSSNRGNTGELFF

cdr3_length: 15
j_call: TRBJ2-7
v_call: TRBV4-3
clone_size: .
d_call: TRBD2
cdr3_nt: TGCGCCAGCAGCCGGTCCCTAGCGGGAATCTACGAGCAGTACTTC
cdr3_aa: CASSRSLAGIYEQYF

cdr3_length: 13
j_call: TRBJ2-3
v_call: TRBV7-3
clone_size: .
d_call: .
cdr3_nt: TGTGCCAGCAGCTTCCAGGCTCCAGATACGCAGTATTTT
cdr3_aa: CASSFQAPDTQYF

cdr3_length: 14
j_call: TRBJ1-4
v_call: TRBV9
clone_size: few
d_call: TRBD1
cdr3_nt: TGTGCCAGCAGCATAGGACAGGGGCGGGAAAAACTGTTTTTT
cdr3_aa: CASSIGQGREKLFF

cdr3_length: 12
j_call: TRBJ2-7
v_call: TRBV25-1
clone_size: .
d_call: .
cdr3_nt: TGTGCCAGCAGTGAACGAGAATACGAGCAGTACTTC
cdr3_aa: CASSEREYEQYF

cdr3_length: 16
j_call: TRBJ2-1
v_call: TRBV2
clone_size: .
d_call: TRBD2
cdr3_nt: TGTGCCAGCAGACTAGCGGGAGGGAGCTTTTCGGGTGAGCAGTTCTTC
cdr3_aa: CASRLAGGSFSGEQFF

cdr3_length: 16
j_call: TRBJ1-1
v_call: TRBV2
clone_size: .
d_call: .
cdr3_nt: TGTGCCAGCAGTTTAGAGCTCCCTGGTAAAGGCACTGAAGCTTTCTTT
cdr3_aa: CASSLELPGKGTEAFF

cdr3_length: 15
j_call: TRBJ2-1
v_call: TRBV6-5
clone_size: .
d_call: TRBD2
cdr3_nt: TGTGCCACCTACTCCGTGGGGGAGGGAGTCGATGAGCAGTTCTTC
cdr3_aa: CATYSVGEGVDEQFF

cdr3_length: 14
j_call: TRBJ2-7
v_call: TRBV5-1
clone_size: .
d_call: .
cdr3_nt: TGCGCCAGCAGCTTGGACTGGCCAGGGGACGAGCAGTACTTC
cdr3_aa: CASSLDWPGDEQYF

cdr3_length: 13
j_call: TRBJ1-2
v_call: TRBV6-5
clone_size: .
d_call: TRBD1
cdr3_nt: TGTGCCAGCAGTAGATTGACAGGGGATGGCTACACCTTC
cdr3_aa: CASSRLTGDGYTF

cdr3_length: 13
j_call: TRBJ1-1
v_call: TRBV25-1
clone_size: .
d_call: TRBD1
cdr3_nt: TGTGCCAGCAGTCGGGACAGGGCCACTGAAGCTTTCTTT
cdr3_aa: CASSRDRATEAFF

cdr3_length: 14
j_call: TRBJ2-7
v_call: TRBV18
clone_size: .
d_call: TRBD2
cdr3_nt: TGTGCCAGCTCACCTCCCCGAACTAGCGCTTTACCCTACTTC
cdr3_aa: CASSPPRTSALPYF

cdr3_length: 14
j_call: TRBJ2-7
v_call: TRBV6-1
clone_size: .
d_call: .
cdr3_nt: TGTGCCAGCATCACGGCCGCTAGCTCCTACGAGCAGTACTTC
cdr3_aa: CASITAASSYEQYF

cdr3_length: 15
j_call: TRBJ1-1
v_call: TRBV5-5
clone_size: once
d_call: .
cdr3_nt: TGTGCCAGCAGCCTGGGTCCCTCTGAGGGGGTTGAAGCTTTCTTT
cdr3_aa: CASSLGPSEGVEAFF

cdr3_length: 12
j_call: TRBJ2-3
v_call: TRBV6-6
clone_size: .
d_call: .
cdr3_nt: TGTGCCAGCCGACTAGGCACAGATACGCAGTATTTT
cdr3_aa: CASRLGTDTQYF

cdr3_length: 18
j_call: TRBJ2-2
v_call: TRBV5-6
clone_size: .
d_call: TRBD1
cdr3_nt: TGTGCCAGCAGTCAATGGACAGGGGAAGCCGGTAACACCGGGGAGCTGTTTTTT
cdr3_aa: CASSQWTGEAGNTGELFF

cdr3_length: 14
j_call: TRBJ2-3
v_call: TRBV18
clone_size: .
d_call: .
cdr3_nt: TGTGCCAGCTCACTGGGCAGTGGCACAGATACGCAGTATTTT
cdr3_aa: CASSLGSGTDTQYF

cdr3_length: 16
j_call: TRBJ2-1
v_call: TRBV5-8
clone_size: .
d_call: .
cdr3_nt: TGTGCCAGCAGCCTCCAACTTAGCGGGACAGGCGATGAGCAGTTCTTC
cdr3_aa: CASSLQLSGTGDEQFF

cdr3_length: 13
j_call: TRBJ2-5
v_call: TRBV6-1
clone_size: .
d_call: .
cdr3_nt: TGTGCCAGCAGTGAAGTCCCAGAAGAGACCCAGTACTTC
cdr3_aa: CASSEVPEETQYF

cdr3_length: 14
j_call: TRBJ2-4
v_call: TRBV6-1
clone_size: .
d_call: TRBD1
cdr3_nt: TGTGCCAGCAGACTTCACAGGGGTGCGGACATTCAGTACTTC
cdr3_aa: CASRLHRGADIQYF

cdr3_length: 14
j_call: TRBJ1-4
v_call: TRBV30
clone_size: .
d_call: .
cdr3_nt: TGTGCCTGGAGTGGACCTGGGGCGCCGGGAAAACTGTTTTTT
cdr3_aa: CAWSGPGAPGKLFF

cdr3_length: 15
j_call: TRBJ1-5
v_call: TRBV6-5
clone_size: many
d_call: .
cdr3_nt: TGTGCCAGCAGTTACTCTGGACCGGGAGTTGGACCCCAGCATTTT
cdr3_aa: CASSYSGPGVGPQHF

cdr3_length: 13
j_call: TRBJ2-7
v_call: TRBV13
clone_size: few
d_call: .
cdr3_nt: TGTGCCAGCAGCCGACCGCTCCCTGCCGAGCAGTACTTC
cdr3_aa: CASSRPLPAEQYF

cdr3_length: 17
j_call: TRBJ2-4
v_call: TRBV5-1
clone_size: .
d_call: .
cdr3_nt: TGCGCCAGCAGCTTGGTGCTGAACAGCGGTGCGAAAAACATTCAGTACTTC
cdr3_aa: CASSLVLNSGAKNIQYF

cdr3_length: 16
j_call: TRBJ2-1
v_call: TRBV5-6
clone_size: few
d_call: .
cdr3_nt: TGTGCCAGCAGCTTGTGGGATTTAGTTTCCTACAATGAGCAGTTCTTC
cdr3_aa: CASSLWDLVSYNEQFF

cdr3_length: 13
j_call: TRBJ1-3
v_call: TRBV28
clone_size: .
d_call: .
cdr3_nt: TGTGCCAGCAGTTCGGGACCTACCAACACCATATATTTT
cdr3_aa: CASSSGPTNTIYF

cdr3_length: 14
j_call: TRBJ2-5
v_call: TRBV27
clone_size: .
d_call: .
cdr3_nt: TGTGCCAGCAGGGCTGCTACCCTCCAAGAGACCCAGTACTTC
cdr3_aa: CASRAATLQETQYF

cdr3_length: 19
j_call: TRBJ1-4
v_call: TRBV27
clone_size: .
d_call: TRBD1
cdr3_nt: TGTGCCAGCAGTTTAACGCCATGGACAGGGGTAGGCGCCAATGAAAAACTGTTTTTT
cdr3_aa: CASSLTPWTGVGANEKLFF

cdr3_length: 12
j_call: TRBJ2-7
v_call: TRBV6-1
clone_size: few
d_call: .
cdr3_nt: TGTGCCAGCAGCCTCATTTCCTACGAGCAGTACTTC
cdr3_aa: CASSLISYEQYF

cdr3_length: 16
j_call: TRBJ2-1
v_call: TRBV6-1
clone_size: .
d_call: TRBD2
cdr3_nt: TGTGCCAGCAGTGCAACAACTAGCGGATCCTACAATGAGCAGTTCTTC
cdr3_aa: CASSATTSGSYNEQFF

cdr3_length: 14
j_call: TRBJ2-5
v_call: TRBV9
clone_size: .
d_call: .
cdr3_nt: TGTGCCAGCAGCCCCGGGGTGACCTGGGAGACCCAGTACTTC
cdr3_aa: CASSPGVTWETQYF

cdr3_length: 14
j_call: TRBJ2-7
v_call: TRBV2
clone_size: .
d_call: .
cdr3_nt: TGTGCCAGCAGCCGGGACGCCATCACTCGGGAGCAGTACTTC
cdr3_aa: CASSRDAITREQYF

cdr3_length: 13
j_call: TRBJ2-1
v_call: TRBV6-1
clone_size: .
d_call: .
cdr3_nt: TGTGCCAGCAGTGAAGGCGGCGAGTATGGGCGGTTCTTC
cdr3_aa: CASSEGGEYGRFF

cdr3_length: 13
j_call: TRBJ1-5
v_call: TRBV18
clone_size: .
d_call: TRBD1
cdr3_nt: TGTGCCAGCTCGGGACAGGCGAATCAGCCCCAGCATTTT
cdr3_aa: CASSGQANQPQHF

cdr3_length: 13
j_call: TRBJ2-1
v_call: TRBV11-2
clone_size: .
d_call: .
cdr3_nt: TGTGCCAGCAGCTCACTTTCGGGGGTTGGGCAGTTCTTC
cdr3_aa: CASSSLSGVGQFF

cdr3_length: 15
j_call: TRBJ2-3
v_call: TRBV5-1
clone_size: .
d_call: TRBD1
cdr3_nt: TGCGCCAGCAGCTCCGGGACAGCTAGCACAGATACGCAGTATTTT
cdr3_aa: CASSSGTASTDTQYF

cdr3_length: 15
j_call: TRBJ2-2
v_call: TRBV19
clone_size: .
d_call: TRBD1
cdr3_nt: TGTGCCAGTAGTACCGGACAGGGGGCTGCCGGGGAGCTGTTTTTT
cdr3_aa: CASSTGQGAAGELFF

cdr3_length: 14
j_call: TRBJ2-7
v_call: TRBV13
clone_size: .
d_call: .
cdr3_nt: TGTGCCAGCAGCTTATCTTCCTCCTCTTACGAGCAGTACTTC
cdr3_aa: CASSLSSSSYEQYF

cdr3_length: 16
j_call: TRBJ2-7
v_call: TRBV5-1
clone_size: .
d_call: TRBD2
cdr3_nt: TGCGCCAGCAGCTTGGGGAGTTTAGCGGGACTCTACGAGCAGTACTTC
cdr3_aa: CASSLGSLAGLYEQYF

cdr3_length: 18
j_call: TRBJ2-1
v_call: TRBV25-1
clone_size: .
d_call: TRBD2
cdr3_nt: TGTGCCAGCAGTGAATCTAGACTAGCGGGGGACGCCTACAATGAGCAGTTCTTC
cdr3_aa: CASSESRLAGDAYNEQFF

cdr3_length: 17
j_call: TRBJ2-1
v_call: TRBV11-2
clone_size: .
d_call: TRBD2
cdr3_nt: TGTGCCAGCAGCCAGGGGACTAGCGGGGGTGCCTACAATGAGCAGTTCTTC
cdr3_aa: CASSQGTSGGAYNEQFF

cdr3_length: 16
j_call: TRBJ2-3
v_call: TRBV5-4
clone_size: .
d_call: TRBD2
cdr3_nt: TGTGCCAGCAGCTTGGCACTAGCGGGTAGCACAGATACGCAGTATTTT
cdr3_aa: CASSLALAGSTDTQYF